This T cell receptor (beta chain) was observed in a study of blood T cell repertoires in COVID-19. Across the study: Sample material is recorded as cDNA or gDNA derived from T cells, B-cell-depleted T cells, or PBMCs.

Assay: immunoSEQ multiplex PCR; the TCRdb copy retains only in-frame clones and omits some. The sample yields over 85,000 clones, more than 90% seen once. The CDR3 has 16 residues. CDR1 is SGHRS and CDR2 is YFSETQ in the germline V gene. V lost 2 bases to trimming and J lost 2 bases; unmatched junction nucleotides: 8. The source of this sequence is a man between 18 and 29 years old with acute or convalescent COVID-19. This sequence joins TRBV5-1 and TRBJ2-3, with 7 bases aligning to TRBD1. The sample consisted of peripheral blood. The DNA of the CDR3 is TGCGCCAGCAGCTTCGCGCCCGGGACAGACACAGATACGCAGTATTTT. This encodes CASSFAPGTDTDTQYF.